The sequence of this T cell receptor beta chain was determined in a study of identical twins. General study points: Twins' surplus sharing was weaker for beta out-of-frame sequences. When twins shared out-of-frame alpha sequences, those sequences had excess low generation probability.

This clonotype has only a few counts. As yet, its antigen is unknown. In every case, the donor was a healthy Caucasian. Trimming shortened V by 5 bases and J by 4 bases, and 17 bases separated the two germline ends. This CDR3 region has 15 residues. TCRdb fed the 5' RACE reads into MiXCR, producing one record per CDR3 protein. Of around 1.7 million distinct CDR3 sequences listed, less than 40% are singletons. Sequencing was performed on cord blood. The V and J genes are TRBV12-3 or TRBV12-4 and TRBJ1-2; perhaps TRBD1 as D (6 bases). The TCR originated in a newborn girl in good health. The CDR3 region is CASSPSEQGGYGYTF. The DNA for the CDR3 is TGTGCCAGCAGTCCTTCAGAACAGGGTGGCTATGGCTACACCTTC.